This T cell receptor (beta chain) came from a study of T cell responses to AZD1222 COVID-19 vaccine. CDR1 and CDR2 from the germline V gene are SGHTA and FQGTGA. The CDR3 contains 14 residues. The V end was cut by 3 bases, the J end by 8 bases, with 16 bases between. Some clones are missing from TCRdb's copy, which holds only in-frame ones; the method was immunoSEQ multiplex PCR. The data show 95,000 to 150,000 clones, with roughly 91% seen just once and roughly a quarter held by the top ten. Study results and caveats: Researchers report vaccine-associated CD4 TCRs spanning spike, with dominance at 160-218 and 743-854. White British people made up most donors, females outnumbered males, and clonal diversity was possibly underestimated. Seropositivity was recorded at baseline in only five to seven AZD1222 recipients.

This clone appeared a single time. What it binds is not known. This receptor was identified in an adult in good health. Sequencing used peripheral blood, obtained on day 0 of AZD1222 vaccination. The genes are TRBV7-3 and TRBJ1-2, with D unclear. This chain's CDR3 is CASSFEPGGMGYTF. The CDR3 DNA follows: TGTGCCAGCAGCTTCGAGCCAGGAGGGATGGGCTACACCTTC.